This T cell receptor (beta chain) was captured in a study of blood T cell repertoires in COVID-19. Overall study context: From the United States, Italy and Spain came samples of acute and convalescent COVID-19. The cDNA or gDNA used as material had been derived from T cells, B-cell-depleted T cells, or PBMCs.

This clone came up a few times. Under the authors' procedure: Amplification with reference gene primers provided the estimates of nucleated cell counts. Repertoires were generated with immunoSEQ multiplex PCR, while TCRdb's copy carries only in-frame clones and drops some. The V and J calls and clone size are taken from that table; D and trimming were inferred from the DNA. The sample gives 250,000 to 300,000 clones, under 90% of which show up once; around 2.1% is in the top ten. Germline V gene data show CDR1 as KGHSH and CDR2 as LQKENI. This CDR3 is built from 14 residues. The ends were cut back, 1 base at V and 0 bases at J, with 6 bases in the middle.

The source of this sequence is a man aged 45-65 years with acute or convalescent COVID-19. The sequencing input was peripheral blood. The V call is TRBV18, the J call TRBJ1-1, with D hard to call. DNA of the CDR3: TGTGCCAGCTCACCACAGCCGATGAACACTGAAGCTTTCTTT. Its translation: CASSPQPMNTEAFF.